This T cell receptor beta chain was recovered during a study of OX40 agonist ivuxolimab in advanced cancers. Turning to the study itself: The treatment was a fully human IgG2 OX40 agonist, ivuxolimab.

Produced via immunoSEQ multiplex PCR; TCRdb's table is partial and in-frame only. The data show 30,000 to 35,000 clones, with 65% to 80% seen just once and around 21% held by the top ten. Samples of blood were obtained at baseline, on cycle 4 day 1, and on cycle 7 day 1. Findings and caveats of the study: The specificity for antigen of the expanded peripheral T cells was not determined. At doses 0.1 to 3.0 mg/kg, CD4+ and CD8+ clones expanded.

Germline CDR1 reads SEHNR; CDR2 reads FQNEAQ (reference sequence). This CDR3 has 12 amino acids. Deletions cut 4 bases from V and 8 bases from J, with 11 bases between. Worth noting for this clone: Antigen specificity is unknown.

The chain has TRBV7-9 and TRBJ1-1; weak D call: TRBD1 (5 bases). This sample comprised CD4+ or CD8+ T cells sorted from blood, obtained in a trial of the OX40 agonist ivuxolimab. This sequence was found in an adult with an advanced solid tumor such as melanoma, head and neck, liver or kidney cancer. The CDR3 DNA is TGTGCCAGCAGCTATAAGGGGTCAGAAGCTTTCTTT. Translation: CASSYKGSEAFF.